This TCR beta chain is drawn from a study of T cell responses to AZD1222 COVID-19 vaccine. V was pared by 6 bases and J by 10 bases, with 16 bases of the junction left unmatched. The CDR3 is 16 amino acids. CDR1 and CDR2 (germline): MNHEY, SMNVEV (reference sequence). This table comes from immunoSEQ multiplex PCR, and its TCRdb copy is limited to in-frame clones, with some not included. The sample lists about 120,000 clones; approximately 89% were seen once. This sample comprised peripheral blood, obtained on day 0 of AZD1222 vaccination. The receptor was derived from an adult in good health. V gene TRBV27 combines with J gene TRBJ2-1; TRBD1 agrees at 9 bases. The CDR3 is CASSRTGQGLMREQFF. In DNA, the CDR3 is TGTGCCAGCAGCCGTACGGGACAGGGTTTAATGAGAGAGCAGTTCTTC.